The 6 T cell receptor beta chains below were found in one sample sequenced in a study of T cell responses to AZD1222 COVID-19 vaccine. The repertoire was sequenced with immunoSEQ multiplex PCR; TCRdb's copy has only in-frame clones and lacks some. Found here are 100,000 to 120,000 clones, around 82% of them singletons; the top ten hold about 4.6%. The sample consisted of peripheral blood, taken on day 0 of AZD1222 vaccination. The source is an adult in good health.

This clone appeared a few times. This chain connects TRBV5-1 to TRBJ2-1; D assignment may be TRBD1 or TRBD2 (5 bases each). The length of the CDR3 is 16 residues. Germline V lookup: CDR1 SGHRS, CDR2 YFSETQ. V was pared by 6 bases and J by 1 base, with 17 bases between. CDR3 loop: CASTYYPGRSYNEQFF. DNA of the CDR3: TGCGCCAGCACTTACTACCCAGGGAGATCCTACAATGAGCAGTTCTTC. Complete variable domain (other parts from reference TRBV5-1 and TRBJ2-1): KAGVTQTPRYLIKTRGQQVTLSCSPISGHRSVSWYQQTPGQGLQFLFEYFSETQRNKGNFPGRFSGRQFSNSRSEMNVSTLELGDSALYLCASTYYPGRSYNEQFFGPGTRLTVL.

This clone was picked up a small number of times. The rearrangement joins TRBV6-6 to TRBJ1-1; D is perhaps TRBD1 (5 bases). Germline assignment: CDR1 MNHNY and CDR2 SVGAGI (reference sequence). Trimming shortened V by 2 bases and J by 10 bases, and 23 bases separated the two germline ends. This CDR3 region has 16 residues. CDR3 residues: CASSYRQGSGRVGAFF. The CDR3 bases are TGTGCCAGCAGTTACAGGCAAGGTTCGGGACGGGTGGGAGCTTTCTTT.

This clone was seen a single time. J is TRBJ2-1 and V is TRBV19; weak D call: TRBD2 (5 bases). The CDR3 loop spans 11 amino acids. Looked up from germline, CDR1 is LNHDA and CDR2 is SQIVND (reference sequence). With 4 bases removed from V and 8 bases from J, the gap between germline ends came to 6 bases. The CDR3 DNA reads TGTGCCAGTAGTACTAGCTATGAGCAGTTCTTC. Its translation: CASSTSYEQFF.

The chain joins TRBV19 to TRBJ1-1; D may be TRBD1 (6 bases). The germline gives CDR1 LNHDA, CDR2 SQIVND (reference sequence). Trimming stripped 9 bases from V and 3 bases from J, with 14 bases between. The CDR3 spans 13 residues. CDR3 protein: CASNNRVDTEAFF. The CDR3 DNA follows: TGTGCCAGCAACAACAGGGTTGACACTGAAGCTTTCTTT.

The chain employs TRBV7-2 and TRBJ1-4, with a tentative D call TRBD1 (6 bases). The V end lost 5 bases, the J end lost 7 bases, and 20 bases lay between the germline ends. CDR3 length: 16 residues. Germline V gene lookup returns CDR1 SGHTA and CDR2 FQGNSA. The CDR3 region has the DNA TGTGCCAGCAGCACCGGTGGGGGGGGCGCCGGTGAAAAACTGTTTTTT. Amino acid sequence: CASSTGGGGAGEKLFF. Based on the CDR3 plus reference TRBV7-2 and TRBJ1-4, the full variable domain is GAGVSQSPSNKVTEKGKDVELRCDPISGHTALYWYRQSLGQGLEFLIYFQGNSAPDKSGLPSDRFSAERTGGSVSTLTIQRTQQEDSAVYLCASSTGGGGAGEKLFFGSGTQLSVL.

This clone was found a few times. This chain uses TRBV9 with TRBJ1-2; no reliable D call. The CDR3 totals 14 residues. Germline V lookup: CDR1 SGDLS, CDR2 YYNGEE. With 6 bases removed from V and 1 base from J, the gap between germline ends came to 13 bases. The CDR3 DNA sequence: TGTGCCAGCACCAGAGCGGTGGATAACTATGGCTACACCTTC. Its translation: CASTRAVDNYGYTF.